This entry features one TCR beta chain sequence. The germline V gene has CDR1 MGHRA and CDR2 YSYEKL. The V and J ends lost 0 bases and 6 bases respectively, with 19 bases between them. This CDR3 is built from 17 residues. Produced via immunoSEQ multiplex PCR; TCRdb's table is partial and in-frame only. Found here are about 260,000 clones, more than 85% of them singletons; the top ten hold about 4%. The data originate from a study of blood T cell repertoires in COVID-19. Sequenced: peripheral blood. The receptor's source is a man in his late teens or twenties with active or convalescent COVID-19. The gene calls are TRBV4-1 and TRBJ2-3; D possibly corresponds to TRBD1 (5 bases). The CDR3 region has the DNA TGCGCCAGCAGCCAAGAGGGGCAGGGAATTTATCCGGATACGCAGTATTTT. The encoded protein is CASSQEGQGIYPDTQYF.